This TCR beta chain is drawn from a study of OX40 agonist ivuxolimab in advanced cancers. Overall study: Among those enrolled, mean age was roughly 55 years (range about 23 to 79) and about 82% were male. Partial responses occurred in three patients (one hepatocellular carcinoma, two cutaneous melanoma). Study-level findings and limits: Clonal expansion was seen in CD4+ and CD8+ blood T cells by week 6 at 0.1 to 3.0 mg/kg.

Concerning this clone: Its antigen is not identified.

Only in-frame clones appear in the TCRdb table, and some are missing; sequencing was by immunoSEQ multiplex PCR. There are 25,000 or so clones in the sample; 80% to 90% occur only once, and approximately 9.7% lies in the top ten. In germline, CDR1 is MDHEN, CDR2 SYDVKM. V shed 6 bases and J shed 7 bases, with 15 bases lying between them. This CDR3 contains 14 residues. The clonotype originates from an adult with an advanced solid tumor such as melanoma, head and neck, liver or kidney cancer. The chain links TRBV28 to TRBJ1-4; possibly TRBD1 for D (5 bases). The material was CD4+ or CD8+ T cells sorted from blood, obtained in a trial of the OX40 agonist ivuxolimab. CDR3 DNA sequence: TGTGCCAGCAGGCCCGGGGGGGAGGGTGAAAAACTGTTTTTT. Protein: CASRPGGEGEKLFF.